Following are 18 T cell receptor beta chains from one sample sequenced in a study of a mutant IDH1 vaccine in newly diagnosed glioma. Sequencing used immunoSEQ multiplex PCR; TCRdb keeps in-frame clones, though not all of them. Of about 60,000 clones listed, less than 85% were seen once; the top ten hold 3.5% to 4.5%. The antigens of these receptors remain unknown. Documented time point: week 11, during vaccination. The content of each vaccine dose was 300 ug of mutant IDH1 20-mer peptide, and topical imiquimod accompanied it. Specimen: PBMCs, collected from a glioma patient whose treatment included an IDH1 peptide vaccine. The receptors originated from a man younger than 40 with glioma.

V and J are TRBV5-4 and TRBJ2-5; TRBD1 agrees at 8 bases. Germline CDR1 reads SGHNT; CDR2 reads YYREEE (reference sequence). The CDR3 totals 13 residues. The V gene end was trimmed by 3 bases and the J gene end by 4 bases; junction bases not matched to a gene: 2. CDR3 coding DNA: TGTGCCAGCAGCTCAGGGGGCGGAGAGACCCAGTACTTC. This translates into CASSSGGGETQYF.

The V and J genes are TRBV7-9 and TRBJ2-7; 11 bases fit TRBD1. V lost 5 bases to trimming and J lost 8 bases; unmatched junction nucleotides: 11. This CDR3 has 15 amino acids. Germline CDR1 SEHNR, CDR2 FQNEAQ (reference sequence). In DNA form, the CDR3 reads TGTGCCAGCAGCCCTCCGGGACAGGGGGTAGGCCAGCAGTACTTC. It specifies CASSPPGQGVGQQYF.

This clone was detected once. J is TRBJ1-3 and V is TRBV5-4; D unclear. V lost 6 bases and J 4 bases, leaving 17 bases between the germline ends. Germline values: CDR1 SGHNT, CDR2 YYREEE (reference sequence). The CDR3 extends over 15 amino acids. CDR3 region: CASTDRAGVGNTIYF. The CDR3 DNA reads as TGTGCCAGCACCGACCGGGCCGGAGTAGGAAACACCATATATTTT. The entire variable domain, with the rest obtained from reference TRBV5-4 and TRBJ1-3, is as follows: ETGVTQSPTHLIKTRGQQVTLRCSSQSGHNTVSWYQQALGQGPQFIFQYYREEENGRGNFPPRFSGLQFPNYSSELNVNALELDDSALYLCASTDRAGVGNTIYFGEGSWLTVV.

This chain uses TRBV28 with TRBJ2-5; 9 bases fit TRBD2. With 5 bases clipped from V and 1 base from J, the junction kept 8 bases outside the gene matches. Per germline, CDR1 MDHEN and CDR2 SYDVKM. The CDR3 consists of 16 residues. The CDR3 loop reads CASSPISGRSQETQYF. The CDR3, as DNA: TGTGCCAGCAGTCCGATTAGCGGGAGAAGCCAAGAGACCCAGTACTTC.

The CDR3 here is CASSFIRGLNEQFF. For the CDR3, the DNA is TGTGCCAGCAGCTTCATAAGGGGGCTCAATGAGCAGTTCTTC. V gene TRBV5-6 combines with J gene TRBJ2-1; 7 nucleotides match TRBD1. The CDR3 covers 14 residues. The ends lost 2 bases at V and 6 bases at J; junction bases unmatched: 5. CDR1 is SGHDT, CDR2 YYEEEE, per germline. The complete variable domain, with remaining parts taken from reference TRBV5-6 and TRBJ2-1, reads DAGVTQSPTHLIKTRGQQVTLRCSPKSGHDTVSWYQQALGQGPQFIFQYYEEEERQRGNFPDRFSGHQFPNYSSELNVNALLLGDSALYLCASSFIRGLNEQFFGPGTRLTVL.

This chain joins TRBV2 and TRBJ2-7; weak D call: TRBD1 (6 bases). CDR3 length: 15 residues. Germline V lookup: CDR1 SNHLY, CDR2 FYNNEI. The V and J ends lost 5 bases and 3 bases respectively, with 17 bases between them. In DNA form, the CDR3 reads TGTGCCAGCAGTCCCGAGACAGGCCCCCACTACGAGCAGTACTTC. It is translated as CASSPETGPHYEQYF.

This chain links TRBV18 with TRBJ2-7; the D is unclear. Trimming pared 2 bases from V and 3 bases from J, leaving 11 bases between. The CDR3 is 14 amino acids. Germline V gives CDR1 KGHSH, CDR2 LQKENI. CDR3 DNA sequence: TGTGCCAGCTCACCAGACACGGGCCGCTACGAGCAGTACTTC. Amino acid sequence: CASSPDTGRYEQYF. The full variable domain, in which reference TRBV18 and TRBJ2-7 provide the parts outside the CDR3, is NAGVMQNPRHLVRRRGQEARLRCSPMKGHSHVYWYRQLPEEGLKFMVYLQKENIIDESGMPKERFSAEFPKEGPSILRIQQVVRGDSAAYFCASSPDTGRYEQYFGPGTRLTVT.

The rearrangement uses TRBV12-5 and TRBJ2-3; 8 bases line up with TRBD2. Looked up from germline, CDR1 is LGHNT and CDR2 is FRNRAP. Unmatched junction bases numbered 4, after V lost 1 base and J lost 7 bases. The CDR3 is made up of 14 amino acids. The CDR3 sequence is CASGLGGGSNTQYF. The CDR3 DNA follows: TGTGCTAGTGGTTTGGGCGGGGGGAGCAATACGCAGTATTTT.

The V call is TRBV27, the J call TRBJ2-6; D unresolved. From germline, CDR1 is MNHEY and CDR2 SMNVEV (reference sequence). The CDR3 loop spans 14 amino acids. Trimming left V 5 bases short and J 0 bases short, with 5 bases between. The CDR3 region is CASSLGSGANVLTF. Written as DNA, the CDR3 is TGTGCCAGCAGTCTTGGCTCTGGGGCCAACGTCCTGACTTTC.

As to this clone: The junction shows a germline mismatch at one end, possibly a read error. J is TRBJ1-2 and V is TRBV28, with D maybe TRBD1 (6 bases). Germline V gives CDR1 MDHEN, CDR2 SYDVKM. The CDR3 contains 11 residues. The CDR3 region has the DNA TGTGCCAGCAGCGGCGGCGGGCAGGGGATTTTC. It codes for CASSGGGQGIF.

CDR3 sequence: CASSPNKGYTEAFF. CDR3 bases: TGTGCCAGCTCACCAAACAAGGGGTACACTGAAGCTTTCTTT. V is TRBV18 and J is TRBJ1-1, with D possibly TRBD1 on 5 matching bases. The V gene lost 2 bases and the J gene lost 3 bases, with 10 bases spanning the gap. Germline CDR1 and CDR2: KGHSH and LQKENI. This CDR3 is 14 amino acids long.

The V call is TRBV2, the J call TRBJ2-7; TRBD2 is a possible D gene (5 bases). The CDR3 loop spans 14 amino acids. The germline gives CDR1 SNHLY, CDR2 FYNNEI. Trimming removed 10 bases at V and 4 bases at J, with 20 bases between. The DNA of the CDR3 is TGTGCCAACAGCCCTTACGGGATTCTTTACGAGCAGTACTTC. The encoded protein is CANSPYGILYEQYF.

The rearrangement joins TRBV5-1 to TRBJ2-7, with 7 bases fitting TRBD2. Germline V gives CDR1 SGHRS, CDR2 YFSETQ. The CDR3 is made up of 13 amino acids. The ends lost 4 bases at V and 2 bases at J; junction bases unmatched: 3. DNA for the CDR3: TGCGCCAGCAGCCGGGCGGGGGCCTACGAGCAGTACTTC. Protein sequence: CASSRAGAYEQYF.

J is TRBJ2-4 and V is TRBV2, with D unresolved. Germline loops: CDR1 SNHLY, CDR2 FYNNEI. Deletions cut 7 bases from V and 0 bases from J, with 7 bases between. The length of the CDR3 is 13 residues. As DNA, the CDR3 is TGTGCCAGCACTCGGGTAGCCAAAAACATTCAGTACTTC. Translation gives CASTRVAKNIQYF.

The chain joins TRBV5-4 to TRBJ2-7, with 9 bases aligning to TRBD1. CDR1 SGHNT and CDR2 YYREEE come from the germline V gene (reference sequence). Unmatched junction bases numbered 6, after V lost 0 bases and J lost 2 bases. The CDR3 contains 16 residues. This chain's CDR3 is CASSLGGGQGPYEQYF. DNA for the CDR3: TGTGCCAGCAGCTTGGGGGGGGGACAGGGTCCCTACGAGCAGTACTTC.

The table lists this clone with a count of one. This chain links TRBV7-8 with TRBJ1-4, with 7 positions matching TRBD1. The V segment lost 2 bases and the J segment 7 bases; nucleotides outside the gene matches: 13. The CDR3 sequence is 17 residues long. Germline V gene lookup returns CDR1 SGHVS and CDR2 FQNEAQ. DNA of the CDR3: TGTGCCAGCAGCTTAACAGGGGCGTGGCACCTCAGTGAAAAACTGTTTTTT. This sequence encodes CASSLTGAWHLSEKLFF.

The chain links TRBV4-1 to TRBJ1-2, with D perhaps matching TRBD1 (5 bases). There are 15 residues in the CDR3. Germline CDR1 MGHRA, CDR2 YSYEKL. V was pared by 0 bases and J by 7 bases, with 15 bases between. In DNA form, the CDR3 reads TGCGCCAGCAGCCAAGATGAGGAGGGGTTTAGTGGCTACACCTTC. Translated, it gives CASSQDEEGFSGYTF.

V usage is TRBV18 and J usage is TRBJ1-5; no definite D call. The CDR3 runs 16 residues. Germline V gives CDR1 KGHSH, CDR2 LQKENI. Trimming pared 6 bases from V and 6 bases from J, leaving 21 bases between. The CDR3 DNA follows: TGTGCCAGCTCCCCCGGTAGAGAGGGTGCTAGTCAGCCCCAGCATTTT. It translates to CASSPGREGASQPQHF.